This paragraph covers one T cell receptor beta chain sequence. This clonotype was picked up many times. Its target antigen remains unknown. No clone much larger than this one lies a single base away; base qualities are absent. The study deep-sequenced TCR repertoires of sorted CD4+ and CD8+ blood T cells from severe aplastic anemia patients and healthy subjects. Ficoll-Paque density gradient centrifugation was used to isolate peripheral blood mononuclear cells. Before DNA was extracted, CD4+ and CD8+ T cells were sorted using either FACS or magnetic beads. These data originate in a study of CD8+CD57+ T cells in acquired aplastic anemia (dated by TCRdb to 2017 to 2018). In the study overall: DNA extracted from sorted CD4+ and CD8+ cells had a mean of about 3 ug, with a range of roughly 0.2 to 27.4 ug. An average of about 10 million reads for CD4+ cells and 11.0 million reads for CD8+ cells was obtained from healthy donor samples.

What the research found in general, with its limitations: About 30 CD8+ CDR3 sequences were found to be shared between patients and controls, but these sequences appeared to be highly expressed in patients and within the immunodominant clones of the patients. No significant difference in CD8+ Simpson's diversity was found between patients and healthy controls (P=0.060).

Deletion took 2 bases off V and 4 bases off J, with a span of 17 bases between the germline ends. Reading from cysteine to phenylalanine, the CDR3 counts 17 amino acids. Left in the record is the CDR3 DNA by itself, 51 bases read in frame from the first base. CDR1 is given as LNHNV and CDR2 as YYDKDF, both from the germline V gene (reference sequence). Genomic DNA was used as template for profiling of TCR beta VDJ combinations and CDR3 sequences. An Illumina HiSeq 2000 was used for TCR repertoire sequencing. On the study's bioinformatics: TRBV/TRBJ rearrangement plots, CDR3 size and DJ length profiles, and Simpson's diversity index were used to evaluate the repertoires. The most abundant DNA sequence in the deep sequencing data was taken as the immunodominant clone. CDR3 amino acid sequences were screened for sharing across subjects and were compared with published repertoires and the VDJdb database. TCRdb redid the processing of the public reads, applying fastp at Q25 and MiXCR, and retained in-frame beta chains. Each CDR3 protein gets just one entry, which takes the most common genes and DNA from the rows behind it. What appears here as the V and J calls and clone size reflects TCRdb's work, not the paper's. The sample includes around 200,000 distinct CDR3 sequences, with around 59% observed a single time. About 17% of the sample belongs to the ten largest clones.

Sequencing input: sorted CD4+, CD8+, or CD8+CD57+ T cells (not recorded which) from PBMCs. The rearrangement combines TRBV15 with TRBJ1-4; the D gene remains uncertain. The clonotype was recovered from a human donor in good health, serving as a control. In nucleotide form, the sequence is TGTGCCACCAGCAGACATTTCGGAGGGTCGAATAATGAAAAACTGTTTTTT. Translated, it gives CATSRHFGGSNNEKLFF.